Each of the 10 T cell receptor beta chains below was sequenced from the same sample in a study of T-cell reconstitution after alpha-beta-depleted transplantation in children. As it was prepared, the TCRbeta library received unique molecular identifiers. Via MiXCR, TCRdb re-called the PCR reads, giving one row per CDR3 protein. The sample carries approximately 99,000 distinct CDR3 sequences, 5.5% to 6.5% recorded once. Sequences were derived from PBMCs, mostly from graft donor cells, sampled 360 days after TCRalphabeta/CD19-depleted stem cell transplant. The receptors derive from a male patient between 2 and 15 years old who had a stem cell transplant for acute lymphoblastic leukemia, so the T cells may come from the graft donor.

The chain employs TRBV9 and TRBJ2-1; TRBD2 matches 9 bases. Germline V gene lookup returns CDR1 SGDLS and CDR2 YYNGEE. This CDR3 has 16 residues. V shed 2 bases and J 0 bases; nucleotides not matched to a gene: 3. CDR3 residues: CASSVRSGSSYNEQFF. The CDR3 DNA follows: TGTGCCAGCAGCGTCCGTAGCGGGAGCTCCTACAATGAGCAGTTCTTC.

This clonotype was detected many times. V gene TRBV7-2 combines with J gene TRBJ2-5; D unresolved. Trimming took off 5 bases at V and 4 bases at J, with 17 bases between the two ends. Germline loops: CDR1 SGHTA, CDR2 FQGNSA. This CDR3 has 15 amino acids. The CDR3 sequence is CASSPSGWGRETQYF. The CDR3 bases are TGTGCCAGCAGCCCCTCCGGCTGGGGAAGAGAGACCCAGTACTTC. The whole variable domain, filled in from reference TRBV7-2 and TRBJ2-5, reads GAGVSQSPSNKVTEKGKDVELRCDPISGHTALYWYRQSLGQGLEFLIYFQGNSAPDKSGLPSDRFSAERTGGSVSTLTIQRTQQEDSAVYLCASSPSGWGRETQYFGPGTRLLVL.

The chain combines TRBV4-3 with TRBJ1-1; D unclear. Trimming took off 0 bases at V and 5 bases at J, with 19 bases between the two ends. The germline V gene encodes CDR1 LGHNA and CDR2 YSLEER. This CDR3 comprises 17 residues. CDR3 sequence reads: CASSQDRVALYPTEAFF. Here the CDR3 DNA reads TGCGCCAGCAGCCAAGATAGAGTGGCCTTATACCCGACTGAAGCTTTCTTT.

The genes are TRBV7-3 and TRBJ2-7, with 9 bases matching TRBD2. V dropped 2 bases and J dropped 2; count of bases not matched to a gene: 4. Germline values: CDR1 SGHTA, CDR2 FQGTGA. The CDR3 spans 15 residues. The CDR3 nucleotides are TGTGCCAGCAGCTTAGTAGCGGGAGACCCCTACGAGCAGTACTTC. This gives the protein CASSLVAGDPYEQYF. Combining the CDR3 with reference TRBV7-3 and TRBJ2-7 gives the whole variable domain GAGVSQTPSNKVTEKGKYVELRCDPISGHTALYWYRQSLGQGPEFLIYFQGTGAADDSGLPNDRFFAVRPEGSVSTLKIQRTERGDSAVYLCASSLVAGDPYEQYFGPGTRLTVT.

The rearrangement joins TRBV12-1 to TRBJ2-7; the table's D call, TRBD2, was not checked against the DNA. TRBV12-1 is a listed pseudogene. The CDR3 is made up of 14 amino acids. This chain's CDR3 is CASSLGLLCYEQYF. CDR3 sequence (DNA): TGTGCCAGCAGCCTCGGACTTCTCTGCTACGAGCAGTACTTC.

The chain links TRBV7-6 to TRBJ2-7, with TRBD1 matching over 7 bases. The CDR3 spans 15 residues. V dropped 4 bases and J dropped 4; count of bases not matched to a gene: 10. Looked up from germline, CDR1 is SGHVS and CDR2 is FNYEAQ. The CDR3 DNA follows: TGTGCCAGCAGCTACGCTCCGGGACAGAGGTACGAGCAGTACTTC. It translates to CASSYAPGQRYEQYF.

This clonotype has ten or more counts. The CDR3: CSVEGGLPWAQYF. The DNA for the CDR3 is TGCAGCGTTGAGGGGGGACTCCCATGGGCCCAGTACTTC. V gene TRBV29-1 combines with J gene TRBJ2-5; D may be TRBD2 (6 bases). The CDR3 runs 13 residues. Trimming pared 3 bases from V and 9 bases from J, leaving 17 bases between. CDR1 SQVTM and CDR2 ANQGSEA come from the germline V gene.

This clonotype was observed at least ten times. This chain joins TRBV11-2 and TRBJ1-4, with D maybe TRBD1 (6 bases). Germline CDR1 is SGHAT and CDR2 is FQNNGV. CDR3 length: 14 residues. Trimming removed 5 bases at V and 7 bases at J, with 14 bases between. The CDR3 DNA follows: TGTGCCAGCAGCCGTTCACAGGGACCTGAAAAACTGTTTTTT. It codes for CASSRSQGPEKLFF.

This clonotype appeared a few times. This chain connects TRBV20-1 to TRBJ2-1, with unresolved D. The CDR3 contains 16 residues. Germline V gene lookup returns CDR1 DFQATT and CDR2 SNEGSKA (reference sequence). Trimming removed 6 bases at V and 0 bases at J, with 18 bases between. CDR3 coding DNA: TGCAGTGCCCTCTGGGCAGCGTCTCCCTCCTACAATGAGCAGTTCTTC. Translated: CSALWAASPSYNEQFF.

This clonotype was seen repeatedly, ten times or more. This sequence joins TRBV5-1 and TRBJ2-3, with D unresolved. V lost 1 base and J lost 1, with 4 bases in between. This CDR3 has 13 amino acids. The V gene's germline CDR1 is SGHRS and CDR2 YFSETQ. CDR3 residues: CASSLRGTDTQYF. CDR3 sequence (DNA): TGCGCCAGCAGCTTGCGAGGCACAGATACGCAGTATTTT. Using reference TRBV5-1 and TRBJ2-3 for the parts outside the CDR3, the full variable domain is KAGVTQTPRYLIKTRGQQVTLSCSPISGHRSVSWYQQTPGQGLQFLFEYFSETQRNKGNFPGRFSGRQFSNSRSEMNVSTLELGDSALYLCASSLRGTDTQYFGPGTRLTVL.